A single TCR beta chain is shown here with its context. The CDR3 consists of 15 residues. Germline CDR1 reads MNHEY; CDR2 reads SVGAGI. V shed 1 base and J shed 2 bases, with 11 bases lying between them. The time point here: patch test 1, 2 weeks after DPC sensitization. Treatment indicated: therapeutic diphenylcyclopropenone sensitization with weekly scalp DPC. The study drew its donors from alopecia patients who were 18 to 70 years old and suitable for DPC. These data come from a study of human T cells and chemical hapten exposure. Library construction involved attaching unique molecular identifiers to individual cDNA molecules, which allowed quantitative, reproducible TCR counting. TCRdb redid the calling of the RACE reads with MiXCR, one entry per CDR3 protein. The sample has around 120,000 distinct CDR3 sequences; roughly 15% are singletons.

Sequenced material: whole blood, taken in connection with sensitization to the hapten diphenylcyclopropenone (DPC). The chain employs TRBV6-5 and TRBJ1-2; no reliable D call. The sequence was obtained from a man aged 18 to 29 with alopecia areata. Some clones in this sample may be carry-over from other donors' samples. The chain's CDR3 is CASSYWANLNYGYTF. The CDR3 bases are TGTGCCAGCAGTTACTGGGCGAACTTGAACTATGGCTACACCTTC.